This TCR beta chain came from a study of OX40 agonist ivuxolimab in advanced cancers. Turning to the study itself: At doses from 0.01 to 10 mg/kg, patients were given intravenous ivuxolimab every 2 weeks.

Study outcomes and limitations: People who partly responded at 0.1-3.0 mg/kg had some of the least clonal expansion seen.

The protocol was immunoSEQ multiplex PCR, while the TCRdb copy is restricted to in-frame clones and leaves out a portion. The table lists some 90,000 clones, about 90% of them singletons, with around 1.6% in the top ten. Comments on this clone: Its antigen is not known.

The TCR comes from an adult with an advanced solid tumor such as melanoma, head and neck, liver or kidney cancer. Here the sequenced sample was CD4+ or CD8+ T cells sorted from blood, taken in a trial of the OX40 agonist ivuxolimab.

The CDR3 here is CASDVNTEAFF. In DNA form, the CDR3 reads TGCGCCAGCGATGTGAACACTGAAGCTTTCTTT. The rearrangement uses TRBV10-1 and TRBJ1-1; no clear D. V was shortened by 8 bases and J by 0 bases, with 4 bases between the two germline ends. The CDR3 length is 11 residues. CDR1 and CDR2 from the germline V gene are WNHNN and SYGVQD (reference sequence).